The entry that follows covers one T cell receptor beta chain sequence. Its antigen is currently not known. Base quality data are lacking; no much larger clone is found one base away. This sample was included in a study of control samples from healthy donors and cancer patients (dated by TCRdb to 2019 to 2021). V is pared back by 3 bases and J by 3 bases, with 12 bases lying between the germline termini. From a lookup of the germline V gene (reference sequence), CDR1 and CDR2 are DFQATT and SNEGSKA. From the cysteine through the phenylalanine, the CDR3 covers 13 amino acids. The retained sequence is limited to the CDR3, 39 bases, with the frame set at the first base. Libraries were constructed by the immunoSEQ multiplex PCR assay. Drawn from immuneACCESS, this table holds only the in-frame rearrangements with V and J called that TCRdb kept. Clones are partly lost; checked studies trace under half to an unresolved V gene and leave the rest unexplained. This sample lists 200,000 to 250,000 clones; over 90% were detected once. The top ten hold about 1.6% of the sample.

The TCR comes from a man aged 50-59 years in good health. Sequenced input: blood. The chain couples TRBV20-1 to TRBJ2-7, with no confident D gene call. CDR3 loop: CSASFAPRYEQYF. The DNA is TGCAGTGCTAGTTTTGCGCCCCGCTACGAGCAGTACTTC.